This T cell receptor (beta chain) stems from a study of control samples from healthy donors and cancer patients. The germline gives CDR1 MNHEY, CDR2 SVGAGI. V lost 4 bases to trimming and J lost 5 bases, with 2 bases between them. CDR3 length equals 10 residues. Repertoires were generated with immunoSEQ multiplex PCR, while TCRdb's copy carries only in-frame clones and drops some. The sample has about 130,000 clones, 90% to 95% seen once. The sequenced sample was PBMCs. The chain has TRBV6-5 and TRBJ1-2; D is ambiguous. The origin of this receptor is a man aged 50-60 years with head and neck cancer. CDR3 nucleotide sequence: TGTGCCAGCAGTTGGTATGGCTACACCTTC. This sequence encodes CASSWYGYTF.